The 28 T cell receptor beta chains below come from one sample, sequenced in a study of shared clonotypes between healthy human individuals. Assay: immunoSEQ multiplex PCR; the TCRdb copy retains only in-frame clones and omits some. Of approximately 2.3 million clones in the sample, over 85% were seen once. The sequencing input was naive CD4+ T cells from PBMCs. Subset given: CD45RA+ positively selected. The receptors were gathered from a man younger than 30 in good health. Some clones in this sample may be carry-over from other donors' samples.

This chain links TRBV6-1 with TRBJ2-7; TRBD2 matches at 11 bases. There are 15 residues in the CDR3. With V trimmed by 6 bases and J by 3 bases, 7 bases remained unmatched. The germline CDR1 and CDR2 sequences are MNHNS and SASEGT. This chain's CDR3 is CASRQLAGARYEQYF. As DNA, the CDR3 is TGTGCCAGCAGACAACTAGCGGGAGCTCGCTACGAGCAGTACTTC.

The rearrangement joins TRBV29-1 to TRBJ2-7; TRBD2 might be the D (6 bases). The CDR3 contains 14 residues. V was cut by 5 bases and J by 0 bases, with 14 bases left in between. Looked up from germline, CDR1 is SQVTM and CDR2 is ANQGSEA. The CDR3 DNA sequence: TGCAGCGTTATAACATTGCGGGGCTCCTACGAGCAGTACTTC. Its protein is CSVITLRGSYEQYF.

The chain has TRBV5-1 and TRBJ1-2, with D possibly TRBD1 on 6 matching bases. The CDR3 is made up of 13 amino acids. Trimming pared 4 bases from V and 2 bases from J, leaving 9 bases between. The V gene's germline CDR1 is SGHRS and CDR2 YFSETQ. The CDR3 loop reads CASSDDRNYGYTF. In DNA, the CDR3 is TGCGCCAGCAGCGATGACAGGAACTATGGCTACACCTTC.

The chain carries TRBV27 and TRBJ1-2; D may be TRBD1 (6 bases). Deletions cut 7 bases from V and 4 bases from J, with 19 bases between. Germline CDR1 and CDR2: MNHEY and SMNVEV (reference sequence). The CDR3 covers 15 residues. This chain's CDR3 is CASTQGRGGGYGYTF. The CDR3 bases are TGTGCCAGCACCCAAGGGCGGGGGGGCGGCTATGGCTACACCTTC.

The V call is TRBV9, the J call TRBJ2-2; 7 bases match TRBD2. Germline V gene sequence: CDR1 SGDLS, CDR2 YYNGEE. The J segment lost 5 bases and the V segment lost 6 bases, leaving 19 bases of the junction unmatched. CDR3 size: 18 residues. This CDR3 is CASTPRGREQWGTGELFF. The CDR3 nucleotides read TGTGCCAGCACCCCCCGAGGGCGGGAGCAATGGGGGACCGGGGAGCTGTTTTTT. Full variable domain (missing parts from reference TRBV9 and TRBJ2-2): DSGVTQTPKHLITATGQRVTLRCSPRSGDLSVYWYQQSLDQGLQFLIQYYNGEERAKGNILERFSAQQFPDLHSELNLSSLELGDSALYFCASTPRGREQWGTGELFFGEGSRLTVL.

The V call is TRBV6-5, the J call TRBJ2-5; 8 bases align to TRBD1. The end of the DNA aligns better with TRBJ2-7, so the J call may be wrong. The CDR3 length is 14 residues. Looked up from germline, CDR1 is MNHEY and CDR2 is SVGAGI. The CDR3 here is CATSPGQGTYEQYF. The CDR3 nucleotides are TGTGCCACCTCGCCCGGACAGGGTACCTACGAGCAGTACTTC.

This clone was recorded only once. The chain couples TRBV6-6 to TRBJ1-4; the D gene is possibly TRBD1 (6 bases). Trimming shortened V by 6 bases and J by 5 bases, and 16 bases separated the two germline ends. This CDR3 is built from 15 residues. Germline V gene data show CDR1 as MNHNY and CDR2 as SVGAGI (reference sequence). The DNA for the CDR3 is TGTGCCAGCAGACCTGAGTCTGGGGGCAATGAAAAACTGTTTTTT. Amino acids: CASRPESGGNEKLFF.

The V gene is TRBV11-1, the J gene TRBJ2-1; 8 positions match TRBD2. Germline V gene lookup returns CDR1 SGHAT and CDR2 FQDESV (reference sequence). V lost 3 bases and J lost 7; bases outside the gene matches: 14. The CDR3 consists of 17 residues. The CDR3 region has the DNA TGTGCCAGCAGCTTTGGTCTACTAGCGGCCGGGTGGAATGAGCAGTTCTTC. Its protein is CASSFGLLAAGWNEQFF.

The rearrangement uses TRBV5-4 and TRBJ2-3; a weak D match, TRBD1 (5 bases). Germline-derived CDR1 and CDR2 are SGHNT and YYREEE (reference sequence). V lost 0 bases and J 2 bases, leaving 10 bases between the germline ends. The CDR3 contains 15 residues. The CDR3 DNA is TGTGCCAGCAGCTTGGTGGCCAGGGACACAGATACGCAGTATTTT. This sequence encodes CASSLVARDTDTQYF.

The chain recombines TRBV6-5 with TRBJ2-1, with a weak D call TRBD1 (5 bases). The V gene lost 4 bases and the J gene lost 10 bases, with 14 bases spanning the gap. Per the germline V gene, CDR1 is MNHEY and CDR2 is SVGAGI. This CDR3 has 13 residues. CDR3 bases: TGTGCCAGCAGTTTACAAGGGGTTGGGGAGCAGTTCTTC. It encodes CASSLQGVGEQFF.

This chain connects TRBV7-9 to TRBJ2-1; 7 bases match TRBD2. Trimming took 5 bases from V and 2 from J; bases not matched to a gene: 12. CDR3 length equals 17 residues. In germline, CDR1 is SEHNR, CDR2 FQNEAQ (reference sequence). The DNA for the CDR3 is TGTGCCAGCAGCCCCGGCAGCCCTAGCGGACCCTACAATGAGCAGTTCTTC. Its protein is CASSPGSPSGPYNEQFF. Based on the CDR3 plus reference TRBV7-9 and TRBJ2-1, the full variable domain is DTGVSQNPRHKITKRGQNVTFRCDPISEHNRLYWYRQTLGQGPEFLTYFQNEAQLEKSRLLSDRFSAERPKGSFSTLEIQRTEQGDSAMYLCASSPGSPSGPYNEQFFGPGTRLTVL.

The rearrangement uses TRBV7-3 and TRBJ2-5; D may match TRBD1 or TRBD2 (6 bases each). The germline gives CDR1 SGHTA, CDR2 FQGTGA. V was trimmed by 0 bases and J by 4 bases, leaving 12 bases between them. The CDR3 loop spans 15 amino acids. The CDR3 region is CASSLTLGGGETQYF. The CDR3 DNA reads TGTGCCAGCAGCTTAACTTTAGGGGGAGGAGAGACCCAGTACTTC.

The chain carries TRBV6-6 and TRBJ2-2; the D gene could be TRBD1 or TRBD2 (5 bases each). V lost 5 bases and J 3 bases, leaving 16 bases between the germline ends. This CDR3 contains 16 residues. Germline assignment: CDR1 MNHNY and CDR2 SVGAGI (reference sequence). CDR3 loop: CASSQRGVTDTGELFF. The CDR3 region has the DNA TGTGCCAGCAGTCAACGAGGGGTAACGGACACCGGGGAGCTGTTTTTT.

The CDR3 DNA reads as TGTGCCAGCAGCCAATGGTTAGATAGCAATCAGCCCCAGCATTTT. It specifies CASSQWLDSNQPQHF. This sequence joins TRBV16 and TRBJ1-5, with unresolved D. The germline CDR1 and CDR2 sequences are KGHSY and FQNENV. The CDR3 runs to 15 residues. Deletions cut 1 base from V and 0 bases from J, with 7 bases between.

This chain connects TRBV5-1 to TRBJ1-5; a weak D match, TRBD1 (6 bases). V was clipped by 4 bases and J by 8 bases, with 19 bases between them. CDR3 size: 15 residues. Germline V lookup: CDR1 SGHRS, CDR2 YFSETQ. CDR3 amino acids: CASSLGQGAVEPQHF. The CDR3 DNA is TGCGCCAGCAGCCTGGGACAAGGCGCTGTAGAGCCCCAGCATTTT.

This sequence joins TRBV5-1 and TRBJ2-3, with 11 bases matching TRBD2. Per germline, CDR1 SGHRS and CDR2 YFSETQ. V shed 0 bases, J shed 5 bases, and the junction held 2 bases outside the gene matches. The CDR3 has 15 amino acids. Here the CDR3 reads CASSLGGTSGDTQYF. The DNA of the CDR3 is TGCGCCAGCAGCTTGGGCGGGACTAGCGGAGATACGCAGTATTTT.

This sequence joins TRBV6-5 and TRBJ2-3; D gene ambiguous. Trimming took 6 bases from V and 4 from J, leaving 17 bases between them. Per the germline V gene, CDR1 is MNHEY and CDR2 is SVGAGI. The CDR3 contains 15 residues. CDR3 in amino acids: CASSPPRVSADTQYF. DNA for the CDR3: TGTGCCAGCAGCCCTCCCCGGGTGAGCGCAGATACGCAGTATTTT.

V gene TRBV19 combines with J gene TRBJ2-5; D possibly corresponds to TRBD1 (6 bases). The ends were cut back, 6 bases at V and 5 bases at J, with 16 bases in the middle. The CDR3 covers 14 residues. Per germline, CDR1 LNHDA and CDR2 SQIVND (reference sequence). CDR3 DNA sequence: TGTGCCAGTAGGCCAAACAGGGTGGGGGAGACCCAGTACTTC. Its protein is CASRPNRVGETQYF. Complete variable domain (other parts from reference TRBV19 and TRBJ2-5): DGGITQSPKYLFRKEGQNVTLSCEQNLNHDAMYWYRQDPGQGLRLIYYSQIVNDFQKGDIAEGYSVSREKKESFPLTVTSAQKNPTAFYLCASRPNRVGETQYFGPGTRLLVL.

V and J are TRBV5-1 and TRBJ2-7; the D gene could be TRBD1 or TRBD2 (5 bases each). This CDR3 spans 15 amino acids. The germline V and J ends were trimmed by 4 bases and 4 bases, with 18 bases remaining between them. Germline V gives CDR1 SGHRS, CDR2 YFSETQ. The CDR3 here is CASSQGPGPQYEQYF. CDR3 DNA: TGCGCCAGCAGCCAGGGACCGGGCCCCCAATACGAGCAGTACTTC.

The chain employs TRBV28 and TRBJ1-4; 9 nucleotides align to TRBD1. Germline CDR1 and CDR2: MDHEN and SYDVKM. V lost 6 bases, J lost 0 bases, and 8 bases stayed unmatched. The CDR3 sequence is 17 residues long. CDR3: CASSGHRGPATNEKLFF. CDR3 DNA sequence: TGTGCCAGCAGCGGGCACAGGGGGCCGGCAACTAATGAAAAACTGTTTTTT.

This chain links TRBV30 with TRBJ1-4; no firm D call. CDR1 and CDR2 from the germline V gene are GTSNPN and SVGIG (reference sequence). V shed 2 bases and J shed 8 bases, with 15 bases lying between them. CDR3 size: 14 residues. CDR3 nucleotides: TGTGCCTGGAGTAAGTCACCTATTAGGGAAAAACTGTTTTTT. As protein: CAWSKSPIREKLFF.

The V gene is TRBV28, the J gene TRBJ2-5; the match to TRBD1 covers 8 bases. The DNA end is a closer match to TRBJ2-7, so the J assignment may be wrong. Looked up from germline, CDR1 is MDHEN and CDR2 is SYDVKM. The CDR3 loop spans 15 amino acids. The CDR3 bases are TGTGCCAGCACCTCACCGGGACAGGAATCCTACGAGCAGTACTTC. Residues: CASTSPGQESYEQYF.

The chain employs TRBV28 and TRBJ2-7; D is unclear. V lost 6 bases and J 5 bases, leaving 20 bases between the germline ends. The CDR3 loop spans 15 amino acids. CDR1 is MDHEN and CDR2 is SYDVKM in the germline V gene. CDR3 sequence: CASRVGGPISDEQYF. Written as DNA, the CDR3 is TGTGCCAGCAGGGTTGGCGGACCTATTTCGGACGAGCAGTACTTC.

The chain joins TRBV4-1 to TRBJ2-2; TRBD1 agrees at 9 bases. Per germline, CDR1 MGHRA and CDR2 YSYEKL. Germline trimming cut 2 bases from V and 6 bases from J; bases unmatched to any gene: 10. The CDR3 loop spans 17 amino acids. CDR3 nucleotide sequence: TGCGCCAGCAGCCAACACCCGGGGGACAGGGTTCCCGGGGAGCTGTTTTTT. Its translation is CASSQHPGDRVPGELFF.

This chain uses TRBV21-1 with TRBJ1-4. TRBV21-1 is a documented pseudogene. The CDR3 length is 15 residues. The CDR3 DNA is TGTGCCAGCAGCAAACAGCCACGAGAAAATGAAAAACTGTTTTTT. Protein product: CASSKQPRENEKLFF.

As DNA, the CDR3 is TGTGCCACCAGCAGTGGATTCTCTGGAAACACCATATATTTT. This translates into CATSSGFSGNTIYF. The chain links TRBV15 to TRBJ1-3; D is ambiguous. The CDR3 totals 14 residues. V lost 3 bases and J lost 0, with 6 bases in between. CDR1 and CDR2 from the germline V gene are LNHNV and YYDKDF (reference sequence).

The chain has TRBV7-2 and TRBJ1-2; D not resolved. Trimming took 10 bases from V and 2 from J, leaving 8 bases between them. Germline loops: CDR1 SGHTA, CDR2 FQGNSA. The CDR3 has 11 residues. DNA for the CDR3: TGTGCCACGTGGGAGAACTATGGCTACACCTTC. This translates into CATWENYGYTF.

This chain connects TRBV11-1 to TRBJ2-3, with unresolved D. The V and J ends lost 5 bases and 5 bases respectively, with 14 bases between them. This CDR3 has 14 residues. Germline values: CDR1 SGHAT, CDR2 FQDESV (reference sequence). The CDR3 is CASSKTLGQDTQYF. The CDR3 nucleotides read TGTGCCAGCAGCAAGACTTTGGGCCAAGATACGCAGTATTTT.